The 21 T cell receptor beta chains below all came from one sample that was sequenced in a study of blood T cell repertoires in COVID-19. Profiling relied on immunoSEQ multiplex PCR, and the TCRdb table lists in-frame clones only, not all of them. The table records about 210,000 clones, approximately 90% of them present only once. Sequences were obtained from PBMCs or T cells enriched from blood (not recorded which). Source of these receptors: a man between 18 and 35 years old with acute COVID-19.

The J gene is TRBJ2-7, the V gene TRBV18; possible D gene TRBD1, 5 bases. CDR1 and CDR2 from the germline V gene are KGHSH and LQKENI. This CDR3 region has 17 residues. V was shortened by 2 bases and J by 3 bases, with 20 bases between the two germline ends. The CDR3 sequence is CASSPGAGEMRDYEQYF. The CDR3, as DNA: TGTGCCAGCTCACCAGGGGCCGGTGAGATGAGAGACTACGAGCAGTACTTC. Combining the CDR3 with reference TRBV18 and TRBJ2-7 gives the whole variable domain NAGVMQNPRHLVRRRGQEARLRCSPMKGHSHVYWYRQLPEEGLKFMVYLQKENIIDESGMPKERFSAEFPKEGPSILRIQQVVRGDSAAYFCASSPGAGEMRDYEQYFGPGTRLTVT.

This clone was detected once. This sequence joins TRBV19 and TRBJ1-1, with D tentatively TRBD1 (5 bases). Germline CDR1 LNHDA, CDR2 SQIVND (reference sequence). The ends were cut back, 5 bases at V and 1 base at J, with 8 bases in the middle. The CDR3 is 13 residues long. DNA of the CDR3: TGTGCCAGTAGTCGGGGGGGGAACACTGAAGCTTTCTTT. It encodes CASSRGGNTEAFF. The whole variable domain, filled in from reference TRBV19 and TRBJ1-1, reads DGGITQSPKYLFRKEGQNVTLSCEQNLNHDAMYWYRQDPGQGLRLIYYSQIVNDFQKGDIAEGYSVSREKKESFPLTVTSAQKNPTAFYLCASSRGGNTEAFFGQGTRLTVV.

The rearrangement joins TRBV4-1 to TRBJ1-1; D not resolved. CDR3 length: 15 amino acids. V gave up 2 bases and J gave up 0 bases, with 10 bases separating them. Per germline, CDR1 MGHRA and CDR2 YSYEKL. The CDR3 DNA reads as TGCGCCAGCAGCCAATCTAAACTCATGAACACTGAAGCTTTCTTT. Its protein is CASSQSKLMNTEAFF.

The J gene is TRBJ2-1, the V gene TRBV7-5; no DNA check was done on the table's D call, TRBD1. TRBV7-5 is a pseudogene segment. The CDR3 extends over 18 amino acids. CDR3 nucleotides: TGTGCCAGAAGCTTACCGATTGGACAGGGGAGGTCGTACAATGAGCAGTTCTTC. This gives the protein CARSLPIGQGRSYNEQFF.

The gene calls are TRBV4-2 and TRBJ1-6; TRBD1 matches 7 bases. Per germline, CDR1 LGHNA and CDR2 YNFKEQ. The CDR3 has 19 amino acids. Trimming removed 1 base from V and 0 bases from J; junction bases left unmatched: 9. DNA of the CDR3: TGTGCCAGCAGCCAAGTCGGAACAGGGGCGGCCTCCTATAATTCACCCCTCCACTTT. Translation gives CASSQVGTGAASYNSPLHF.

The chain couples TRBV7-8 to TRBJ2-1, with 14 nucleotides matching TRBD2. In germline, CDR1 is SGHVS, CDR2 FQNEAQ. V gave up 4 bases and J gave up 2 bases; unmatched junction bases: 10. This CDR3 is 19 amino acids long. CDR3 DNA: TGTGCCAGCAGCTGGCCGTTGGGACTAGCGGGAGACCCCTACAATGAGCAGTTCTTC. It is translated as CASSWPLGLAGDPYNEQFF.

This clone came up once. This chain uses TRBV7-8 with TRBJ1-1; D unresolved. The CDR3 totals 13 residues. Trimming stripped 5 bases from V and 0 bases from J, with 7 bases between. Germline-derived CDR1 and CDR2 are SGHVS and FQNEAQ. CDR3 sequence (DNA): TGTGCCAGCAGCCCAGGATTGAACACTGAAGCTTTCTTT. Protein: CASSPGLNTEAFF.

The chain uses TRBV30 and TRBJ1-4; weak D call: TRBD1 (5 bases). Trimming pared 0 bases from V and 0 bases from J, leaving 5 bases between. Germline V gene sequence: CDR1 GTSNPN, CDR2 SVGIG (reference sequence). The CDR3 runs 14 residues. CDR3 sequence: CAWSVRATNEKLFF. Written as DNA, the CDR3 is TGTGCCTGGAGTGTCAGGGCAACTAATGAAAAACTGTTTTTT.

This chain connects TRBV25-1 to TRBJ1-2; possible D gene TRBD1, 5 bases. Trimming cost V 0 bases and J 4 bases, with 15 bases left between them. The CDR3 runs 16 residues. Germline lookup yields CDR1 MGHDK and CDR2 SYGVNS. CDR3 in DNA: TGTGCCAGCAGTGAATATCGTGAAGGGGCGTCCTATGGCTACACCTTC. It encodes CASSEYREGASYGYTF.

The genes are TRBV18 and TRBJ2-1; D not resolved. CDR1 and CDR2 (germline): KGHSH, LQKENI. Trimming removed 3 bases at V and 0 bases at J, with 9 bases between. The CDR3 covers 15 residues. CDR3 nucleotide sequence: TGTGCCAGCTCACCTGCGGTACGCTCCTACAATGAGCAGTTCTTC. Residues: CASSPAVRSYNEQFF.

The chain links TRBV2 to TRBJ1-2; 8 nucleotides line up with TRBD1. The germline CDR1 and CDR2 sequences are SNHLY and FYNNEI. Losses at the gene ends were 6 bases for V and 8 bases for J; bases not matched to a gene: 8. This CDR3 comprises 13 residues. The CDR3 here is CASSDGQGDGYTF. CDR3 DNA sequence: TGTGCCAGCAGCGACGGACAGGGCGACGGCTACACCTTC.

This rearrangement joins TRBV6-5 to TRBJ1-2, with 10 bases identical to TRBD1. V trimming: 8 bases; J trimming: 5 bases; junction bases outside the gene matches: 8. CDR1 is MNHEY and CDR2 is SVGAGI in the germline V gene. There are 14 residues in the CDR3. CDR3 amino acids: CASGDDRGQYGYTF. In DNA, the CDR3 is TGTGCCAGCGGAGACGACAGGGGGCAATATGGCTACACCTTC.

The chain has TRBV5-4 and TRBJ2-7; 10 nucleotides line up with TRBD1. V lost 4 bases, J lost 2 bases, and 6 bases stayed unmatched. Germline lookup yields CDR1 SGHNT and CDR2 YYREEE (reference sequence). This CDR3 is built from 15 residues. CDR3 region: CASSRQGAGTYEQYF. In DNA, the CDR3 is TGTGCCAGCAGCCGACAGGGGGCGGGCACCTACGAGCAGTACTTC.

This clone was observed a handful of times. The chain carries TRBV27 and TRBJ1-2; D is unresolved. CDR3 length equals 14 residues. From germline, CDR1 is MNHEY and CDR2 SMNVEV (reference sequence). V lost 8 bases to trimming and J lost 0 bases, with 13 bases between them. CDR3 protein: CASGKEDSNYGYTF. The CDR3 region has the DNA TGTGCCAGCGGAAAGGAGGATTCTAACTATGGCTACACCTTC.

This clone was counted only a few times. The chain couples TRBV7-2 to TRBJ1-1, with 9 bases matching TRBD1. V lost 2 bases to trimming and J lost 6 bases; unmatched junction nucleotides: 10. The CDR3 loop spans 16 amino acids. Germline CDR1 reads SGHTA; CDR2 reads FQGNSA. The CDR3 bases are TGTGCCAGCAGCTTATCTACCGGGACAGGGTATCCTGAAGCTTTCTTT. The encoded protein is CASSLSTGTGYPEAFF. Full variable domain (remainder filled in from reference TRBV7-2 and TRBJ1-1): GAGVSQSPSNKVTEKGKDVELRCDPISGHTALYWYRQSLGQGLEFLIYFQGNSAPDKSGLPSDRFSAERTGGSVSTLTIQRTQQEDSAVYLCASSLSTGTGYPEAFFGQGTRLTVV.

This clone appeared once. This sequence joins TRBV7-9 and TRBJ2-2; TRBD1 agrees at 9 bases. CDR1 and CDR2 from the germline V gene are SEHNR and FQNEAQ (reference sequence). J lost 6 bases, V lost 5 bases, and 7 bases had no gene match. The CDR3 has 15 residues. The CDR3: CASSTTRQGAGELFF. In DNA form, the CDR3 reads TGTGCCAGCAGCACGACGAGACAGGGGGCCGGGGAGCTGTTTTTT.

The CDR3 region is CASRPTGNTEAFF. As DNA, the CDR3 is TGCGCCAGCAGGCCTACAGGGAACACTGAAGCTTTCTTT. The genes are TRBV5-1 and TRBJ1-1, with TRBD1 as a possible D gene (5 bases). The CDR3 runs to 13 residues. Germline-derived CDR1 and CDR2 are SGHRS and YFSETQ. V lost 5 bases and J 1 base, leaving 9 bases between the germline ends.

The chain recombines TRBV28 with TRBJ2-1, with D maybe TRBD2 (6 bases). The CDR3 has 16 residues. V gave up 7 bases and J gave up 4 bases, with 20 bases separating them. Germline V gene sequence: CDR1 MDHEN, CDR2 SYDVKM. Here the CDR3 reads CASTPGASEQYNEQFF. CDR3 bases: TGTGCCAGCACCCCCGGGGCTAGCGAACAATACAATGAGCAGTTCTTC.

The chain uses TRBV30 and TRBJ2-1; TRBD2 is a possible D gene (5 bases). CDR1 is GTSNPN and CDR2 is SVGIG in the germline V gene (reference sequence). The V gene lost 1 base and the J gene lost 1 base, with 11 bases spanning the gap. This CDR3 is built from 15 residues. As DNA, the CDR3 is TGTGCCTGGAGTGAAGGGCCGGGGTCCTACAATGAGCAGTTCTTC. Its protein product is CAWSEGPGSYNEQFF.

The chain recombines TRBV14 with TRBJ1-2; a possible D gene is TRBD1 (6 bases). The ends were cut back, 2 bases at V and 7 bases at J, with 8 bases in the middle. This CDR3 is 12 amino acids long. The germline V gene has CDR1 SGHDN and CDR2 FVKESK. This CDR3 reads CASSQNRVGYTF. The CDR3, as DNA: TGTGCCAGCAGCCAAAACAGGGTTGGCTACACCTTC.

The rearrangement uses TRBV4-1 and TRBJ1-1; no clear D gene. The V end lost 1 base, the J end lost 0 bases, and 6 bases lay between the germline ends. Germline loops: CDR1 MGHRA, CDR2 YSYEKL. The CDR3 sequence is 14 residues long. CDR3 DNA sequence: TGCGCCAGCAGCCAAGTCCCCATGAACACTGAAGCTTTCTTT. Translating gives CASSQVPMNTEAFF.